The 21 T cell receptor beta chains listed next were all sequenced from one sample in a study of blood T cells in healthy people across ages. Together with a sample-barcoded 5' primer, a J-beta primer mix was included in a second PCR lasting about 7 to 12 cycles. TCRdb fed the 5' RACE reads into MiXCR, producing one record per CDR3 protein. The sample comprises hundreds of thousands of distinct CDR3 sequences, 56% of which are singletons, and roughly 24% rests with the top ten. The sequencing input was blood. These receptors all stem from a man in his forties or fifties in good health.

This clonotype was counted a few times. This chain links TRBV29-1 with TRBJ2-5, with 14 bases fitting TRBD2. The CDR3 runs 13 residues. CDR1 and CDR2 (germline): SQVTM, ANQGSEA. Unmatched junction bases numbered 8, after V lost 6 bases and J lost 11 bases. DNA of the CDR3: TGCAGCGTCGGGACTAGCGGGGGTGGAGAGCAGTACTTC. The encoded protein is CSVGTSGGGEQYF.

The chain combines TRBV28 with TRBJ2-7, with D perhaps assigned TRBD1 or TRBD2 (5 bases each). This CDR3 comprises 14 residues. Deletions cut 7 bases from V and 7 bases from J, with 20 bases between. CDR1 and CDR2 (germline): MDHEN, SYDVKM. The CDR3: CASNLRGHGSEQYF. DNA for the CDR3: TGTGCCAGCAACCTGAGGGGTCACGGTAGTGAGCAGTACTTC.

This clonotype has only one observation. The chain couples TRBV28 to TRBJ2-6; 9 nucleotides align to TRBD1. CDR1 and CDR2 from the germline V gene are MDHEN and SYDVKM. Trimming at V came to 6 bases and at J to 2 bases, leaving 5 bases not matched to a gene. The CDR3 is 16 residues long. The CDR3 here is CASSLQGAAGANVLTF. For the CDR3, the DNA is TGTGCCAGCAGCCTACAGGGGGCTGCTGGGGCCAACGTCCTGACTTTC.

This clonotype was counted once. The chain is built from TRBV7-2 and TRBJ2-3; TRBD2 agrees at 15 bases. J gave up 8 bases and V 3 bases, and 12 bases lay outside the gene matches. This CDR3 has 18 residues. Germline values: CDR1 SGHTA, CDR2 FQGNSA. The CDR3 sequence is CASSLGTSGRRLGGTQYF. DNA for the CDR3: TGTGCCAGCAGCTTGGGGACTAGCGGGAGGCGGCTGGGGGGTACGCAGTATTTT.

The rearrangement uses TRBV4-2 and TRBJ2-5, with 8 positions matching TRBD2. The J call may be faulty, since TRBJ2-7 better matches the DNA end. The CDR3 extends over 13 amino acids. The germline V gene has CDR1 LGHNA and CDR2 YNFKEQ. The CDR3: CASSSQRETEQYF. CDR3 nucleotide sequence: TGTGCCAGCAGTTCCCAGCGGGAGACCGAGCAGTACTTC.

V is TRBV7-3 and J is TRBJ2-1; possible D gene TRBD1, 6 bases. Trimming left V 4 bases short and J 11 bases short, with 12 bases between. Germline V gene lookup returns CDR1 SGHTA and CDR2 FQGTGA. The length of the CDR3 is 12 residues. CDR3: CASSYSRGKQFF. The CDR3 DNA is TGTGCCAGCAGCTACTCCAGGGGTAAGCAGTTCTTC.

V is TRBV6-2 or TRBV6-3 and J is TRBJ2-5; TRBD2 aligns across 8 bases. CDR3 length: 15 amino acids. With 4 bases clipped from V and 5 bases from J, the junction kept 9 bases outside the gene matches. Germline CDR1 is MNHEY and CDR2 is SVGEGT. Here the CDR3 reads CASSCGAGEAETQYF. CDR3 nucleotides: TGTGCCAGCAGTTGCGGAGCGGGAGAAGCGGAGACCCAGTACTTC.

The sample holds one count of this clonotype. CDR3 amino acids: CASTLGQPYEQYF. In DNA, the CDR3 is TGTGCCAGCACTTTGGGACAGCCCTACGAGCAGTACTTC. The V gene is TRBV28, the J gene TRBJ2-7; 7 bases align to TRBD1. From germline, CDR1 is MDHEN and CDR2 SYDVKM. The V and J ends lost 7 bases and 2 bases, in that order; junction bases with no gene match: 5. CDR3 length: 13 amino acids.

This chain connects TRBV7-6 to TRBJ2-5; the D gene is possibly TRBD1 (5 bases). Trimming removed 5 bases at V and 4 bases at J, with 14 bases between. The germline CDR1 and CDR2 sequences are SGHVS and FNYEAQ. The CDR3 has 14 residues. DNA for the CDR3: TGTGCCAGCAGCGTACGAAGGGGTGGAGAGACCCAGTACTTC. The encoded protein is CASSVRRGGETQYF.

The chain links TRBV7-6 to TRBJ1-1, with D unclear. V lost 2 bases and J 0 bases, leaving 7 bases between the germline ends. CDR3 length equals 14 residues. Germline lookup yields CDR1 SGHVS and CDR2 FNYEAQ. The CDR3 DNA reads TGTGCCAGCAGCTTATCAGACATGAACACTGAAGCTTTCTTT. Residues: CASSLSDMNTEAFF.

The sample holds a few counts of this clonotype. The chain employs TRBV20-1 and TRBJ2-7, with D possibly matching TRBD1 (6 bases). With 5 bases removed from V and 4 bases from J, the gap between germline ends came to 12 bases. This CDR3 spans 12 amino acids. Germline CDR1 reads DFQATT; CDR2 reads SNEGSKA (reference sequence). In nucleotides, the CDR3 is TGCAGTGCTCCCGGGACACCTTACGAGCAGTACTTC. Translating it yields CSAPGTPYEQYF.

The chain recombines TRBV4-3 with TRBJ2-3; D gene uncertain. This CDR3 contains 15 residues. The germline CDR1 and CDR2 sequences are LGHNA and YSLEER. The V gene lost 0 bases and the J gene lost 4 bases, with 11 bases spanning the gap. The CDR3 protein is CASSQDPTTSDTQYF. The CDR3 nucleotides are TGCGCCAGCAGCCAAGATCCAACGACCTCAGATACGCAGTATTTT.

This clonotype was observed a few times. This chain joins TRBV4-3 and TRBJ2-7, with D tentatively TRBD1 (6 bases). V was pared by 2 bases and J by 12 bases, with 20 bases between. Germline V gives CDR1 LGHNA, CDR2 YSLEER. The CDR3 consists of 14 residues. DNA for the CDR3: TGCGCCAGCAGCCAAAGGATTGGTTCTGAGACAGGGTACTTC. It encodes CASSQRIGSETGYF.

This chain links TRBV7-3 with TRBJ2-3, with D unclear. Per the germline V gene, CDR1 is SGHTA and CDR2 is FQGTGA. Deletions cut 1 base from V and 2 bases from J, with 7 bases between. The CDR3 runs 14 residues. CDR3 sequence: CASSLSHPTDTQYF. The DNA for the CDR3 is TGTGCCAGCAGCTTAAGCCATCCCACAGATACGCAGTATTTT.

V is TRBV20-1 and J is TRBJ1-2; D is possibly TRBD1 (6 bases). Germline CDR1 and CDR2: DFQATT and SNEGSKA (reference sequence). This CDR3 has 13 residues. V was shortened by 2 bases and J by 4 bases, with 11 bases between the two germline ends. DNA for the CDR3: TGCAGTGCTAGATCCCGGGGGGCCTATGGCTACACCTTC. Amino acid sequence: CSARSRGAYGYTF.

CDR3 sequence (DNA): TGCAGCGTTGGGGTGGGAGGATGTACGGCGACCCAGTACTTC. Translation: CSVGVGGCTATQYF. The chain carries TRBV29-1 and TRBJ2-7; D might be TRBD2 (6 bases). The J call is doubtful: the DNA matches TRBJ2-5 better. CDR3 length: 14 amino acids. Germline assignment: CDR1 SQVTM and CDR2 ANQGSEA.

A word on this clonotype: This may come from a read error, since a much larger clone is one base off. The chain has TRBV25-1 and TRBJ1-2, with no clear D. The germline gives CDR1 MGHDK, CDR2 SYGVNS. CDR3 size: 14 residues. Here the CDR3 reads CASSQAGLNYDYTF. The CDR3 DNA follows: TGTGCCAGCAGTCAGGCAGGCCTTAACTATGACTACACCTTC.

This clonotype was recorded many times. The rearrangement links TRBV29-1 to TRBJ2-5; D perhaps matches TRBD2 (5 bases). Trimming took 7 bases from V and 3 from J, leaving 6 bases between them. CDR3 size: 10 residues. Germline assignment: CDR1 SQVTM and CDR2 ANQGSEA. The CDR3 here is CSGGEETQYF. CDR3 in DNA: TGCAGCGGGGGAGAAGAGACCCAGTACTTC. Full variable domain (remainder filled in from reference TRBV29-1 and TRBJ2-5): SAVISQKPSRDICQRGTSLTIQCQVDSQVTMMFWYRQQPGQSLTLIATANQGSEATYESGFVIDKFPISRPNLTFSTLTVSNMSPEDSSIYLCSGGEETQYFGPGTRLLVL.

This rearrangement joins TRBV29-1 to TRBJ2-3; D is possibly TRBD2 (5 bases). The CDR3 runs 12 residues. Deletions cut 7 bases from V and 9 bases from J, with 17 bases between. Per the germline V gene, CDR1 is SQVTM and CDR2 is ANQGSEA. The CDR3 is CSAQVELGTQYF. CDR3 nucleotide sequence: TGCAGCGCCCAGGTGGAACTAGGCACGCAGTATTTT.

The chain has TRBV28 and TRBJ1-2; 11 nucleotides align to TRBD1. The CDR3 extends over 17 amino acids. Trimming removed 5 bases from V and 8 bases from J; junction bases left unmatched: 16. Looked up from germline, CDR1 is MDHEN and CDR2 is SYDVKM. CDR3 DNA: TGTGCCAGCAGTCCCCCTCATGCGGGACAGGGGGTTGGAGGCTACACCTTC. Protein product: CASSPPHAGQGVGGYTF.

The chain couples TRBV4-1 to TRBJ2-3; the D is unclear. Deletions cut 4 bases from V and 4 bases from J, with 9 bases between. The germline gives CDR1 MGHRA, CDR2 YSYEKL. The CDR3 consists of 13 residues. The CDR3 DNA follows: TGCGCCAGCAGCCGTGAAGGAGCAGATACGCAGTATTTT. Translating it yields CASSREGADTQYF.